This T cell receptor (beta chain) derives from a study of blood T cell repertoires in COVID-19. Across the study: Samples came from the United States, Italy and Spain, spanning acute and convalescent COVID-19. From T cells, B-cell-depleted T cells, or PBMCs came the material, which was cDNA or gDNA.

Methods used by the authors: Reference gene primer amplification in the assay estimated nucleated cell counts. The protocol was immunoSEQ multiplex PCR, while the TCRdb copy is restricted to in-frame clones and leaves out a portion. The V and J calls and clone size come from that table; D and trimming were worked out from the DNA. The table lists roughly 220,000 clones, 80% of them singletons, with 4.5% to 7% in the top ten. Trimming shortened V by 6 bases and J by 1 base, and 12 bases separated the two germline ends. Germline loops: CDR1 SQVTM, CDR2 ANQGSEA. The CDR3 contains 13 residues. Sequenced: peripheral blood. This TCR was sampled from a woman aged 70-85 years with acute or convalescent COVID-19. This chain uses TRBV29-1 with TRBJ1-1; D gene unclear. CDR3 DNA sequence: TGCAGCGTGAGGTTGGACTGGAACACTGAAGCTTTCTTT. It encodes CSVRLDWNTEAFF.